This T cell receptor (beta chain) appears in the sequencing data of a study of cytomegalovirus exposure and HLA in healthy donors (dated by TCRdb to 2015 to 2018). In terms of the full investigation: The 670 or so repertoires of the first cohort and the roughly 120 validation repertoires were produced on the same platform, according to a later analysis. The study aimed to test whether signatures of past pathogen exposure could be identified by cataloging public T cell receptors. Along with the 666-subject first cohort, a separate validation cohort of over a hundred different subjects was used. High-throughput TCR immunosequencing, statistical association of individual TCRs with disease status, and machine learning were combined to predict cytomegalovirus infection status. Broader findings and caveats from the paper: The study gave a list of 150 to 200 TCR beta chains associated with cytomegalovirus. In a later analysis, TCRs clustered in the first cohort were found to also tend to co-occur in the 120 or so validation repertoires, with about 94% of cluster scores above 0. The authors suggested that the approach could potentially be extended to other disease states and immunological phenotypes. Across donors, most TCR sequences were observed very rarely, whereas some public TCRs were present in many individuals. The classifier was reported to diagnose cytomegalovirus status with high specificity and sensitivity in both the original and validation cohorts. A later analysis lacked HLA typing for the validation cohort, so it scored co-occurrence in that cohort across all 110 or so repertoires. A few of the identified cytomegalovirus-associated TCR beta chains were confirmed in vitro to be specific for cytomegalovirus antigens.

Donors formed part of the validation cohort, which comprised over a hundred subjects and was distinct from the first cohort of under 850 subjects. Reading from cysteine to phenylalanine, the CDR3 counts 14 amino acids. Only the CDR3 region is kept as DNA, spanning 42 bases read in frame from base 1. CDR1 is given as SGHDT and CDR2 as YYEEEE, both from the germline V gene. V has 0 bases trimmed and J has 8 bases trimmed; junction bases matching no gene number 6. Libraries came from the immunoSEQ multiplex PCR assay. Per the original workflow: A statistical classification framework was built to diagnose cytomegalovirus status from the catalog of TCR beta chain sequences. TCRdb's version of the immuneACCESS table is confined to in-frame rearrangements and falls short of the full clone set. An unresolved V gene accounts for under half of the shortfall where checked; the remainder is of unknown origin. The V and J calls and clone size come from that table; D and trimming were worked out from the DNA. The sample includes 250,000 to 400,000 clones, with over 75% observed a single time. Around 0.91% of the sample lies in the top ten.

Remarks on this clone: There is no known antigen for this receptor. It has no much larger one-base neighbor in the sample; base qualities were not kept.

Sample: PBMCs. The sequence came from a man under 40 in good health and CMV-seronegative. Recombination connected TRBV5-6 to TRBJ1-2; 8 junctional bases match TRBD1. CDR3 sequence: CASSLGAGGEGYTF. The DNA is TGTGCCAGCAGCTTGGGGGCAGGGGGCGAGGGCTACACCTTC.